Given below is one T cell receptor (beta chain) in context. The same CDR3 arises from other DNA sequences in this sample as well. V dropped 1 base and J dropped 2; count of bases not matched to a gene: 1. This CDR3 is 16 amino acids long. CDR1 is KGHSH, CDR2 LQKENI, per germline. Using immunoSEQ multiplex PCR, the repertoire was profiled, and TCRdb retains in-frame clones only, with some absent. The sample gives approximately 290,000 clones, 75% to 90% of which show up once; roughly 4% is in the top ten. Cohorts were based on clinical histories the participants reported. The data originate from a study of blood T cell repertoires in COVID-19. Study summary: Both acute and convalescent COVID-19 samples were obtained from the United States, Italy and Spain.

V usage is TRBV18 and J usage is TRBJ2-2; 10 nucleotides agree with TRBD2. Sequencing was performed on PBMCs or T cells enriched from blood (not recorded which). This clonotype originated in a woman younger than 45 who had recovered from COVID-19. The DNA for the CDR3 is TGTGCCAGCTCACCACGACTAGCGGGTAACACCGGGGAGCTGTTTTTT. Encoded protein: CASSPRLAGNTGELFF.